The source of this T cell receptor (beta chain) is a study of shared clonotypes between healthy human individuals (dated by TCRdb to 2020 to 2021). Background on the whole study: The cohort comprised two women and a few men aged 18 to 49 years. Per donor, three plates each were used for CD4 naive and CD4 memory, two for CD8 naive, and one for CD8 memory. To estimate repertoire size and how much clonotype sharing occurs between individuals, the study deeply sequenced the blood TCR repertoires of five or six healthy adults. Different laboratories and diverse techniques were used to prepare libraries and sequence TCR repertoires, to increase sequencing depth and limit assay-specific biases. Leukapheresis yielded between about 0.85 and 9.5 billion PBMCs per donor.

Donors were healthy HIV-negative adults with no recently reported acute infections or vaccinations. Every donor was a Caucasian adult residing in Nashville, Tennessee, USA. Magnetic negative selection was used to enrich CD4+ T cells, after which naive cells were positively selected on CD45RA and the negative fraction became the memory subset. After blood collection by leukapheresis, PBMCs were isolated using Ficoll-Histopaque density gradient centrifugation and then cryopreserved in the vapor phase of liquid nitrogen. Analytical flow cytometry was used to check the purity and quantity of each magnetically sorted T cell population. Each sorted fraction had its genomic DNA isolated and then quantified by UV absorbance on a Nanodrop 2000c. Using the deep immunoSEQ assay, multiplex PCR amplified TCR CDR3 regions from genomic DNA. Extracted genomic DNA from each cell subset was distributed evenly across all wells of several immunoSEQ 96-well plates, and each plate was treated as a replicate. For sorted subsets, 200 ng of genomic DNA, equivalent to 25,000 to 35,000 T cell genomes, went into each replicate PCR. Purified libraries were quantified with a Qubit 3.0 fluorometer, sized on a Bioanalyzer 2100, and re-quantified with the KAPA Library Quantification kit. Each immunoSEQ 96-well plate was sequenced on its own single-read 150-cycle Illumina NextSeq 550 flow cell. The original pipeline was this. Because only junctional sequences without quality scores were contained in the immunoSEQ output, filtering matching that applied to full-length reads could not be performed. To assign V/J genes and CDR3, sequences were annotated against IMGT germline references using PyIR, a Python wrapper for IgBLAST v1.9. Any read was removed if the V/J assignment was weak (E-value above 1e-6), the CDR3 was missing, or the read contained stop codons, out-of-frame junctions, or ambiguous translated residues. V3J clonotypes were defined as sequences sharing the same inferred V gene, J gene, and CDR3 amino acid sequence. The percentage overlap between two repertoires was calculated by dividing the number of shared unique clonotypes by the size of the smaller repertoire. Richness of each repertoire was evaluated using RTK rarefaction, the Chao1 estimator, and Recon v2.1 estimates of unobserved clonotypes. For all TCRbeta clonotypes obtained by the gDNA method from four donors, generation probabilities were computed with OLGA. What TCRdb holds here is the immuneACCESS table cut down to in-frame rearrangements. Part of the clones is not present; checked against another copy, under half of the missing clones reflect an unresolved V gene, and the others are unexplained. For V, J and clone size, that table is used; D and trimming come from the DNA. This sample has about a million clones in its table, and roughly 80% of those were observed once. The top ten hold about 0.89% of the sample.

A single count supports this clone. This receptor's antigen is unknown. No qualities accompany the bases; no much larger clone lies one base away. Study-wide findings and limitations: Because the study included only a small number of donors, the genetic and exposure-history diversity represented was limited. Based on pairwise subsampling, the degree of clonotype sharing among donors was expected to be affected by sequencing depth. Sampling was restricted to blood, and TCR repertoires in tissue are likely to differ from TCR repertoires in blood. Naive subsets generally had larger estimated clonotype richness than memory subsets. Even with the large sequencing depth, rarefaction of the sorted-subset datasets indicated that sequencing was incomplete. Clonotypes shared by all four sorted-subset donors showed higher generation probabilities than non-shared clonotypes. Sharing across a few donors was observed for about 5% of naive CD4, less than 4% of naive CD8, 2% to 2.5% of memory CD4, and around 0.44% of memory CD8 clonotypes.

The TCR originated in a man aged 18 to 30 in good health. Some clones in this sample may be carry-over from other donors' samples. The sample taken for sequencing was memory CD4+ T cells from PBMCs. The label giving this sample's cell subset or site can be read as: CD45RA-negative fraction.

CDR3 protein: CASALGQGRIDTQYF. The nucleotides are TGTGCTAGTGCCCTTGGACAGGGGCGCATCGATACGCAGTATTTT. This chain is built from TRBV12-5 and TRBJ2-3; TRBD1 matches 9 bases in the middle. From a lookup of the germline V gene, CDR1 and CDR2 are LGHNT and FRNRAP. From its cysteine to its phenylalanine, the CDR3 spans 15 amino acids. Only the CDR3 DNA is retained, 45 bases long and in frame from the first base. V is trimmed back by 7 bases and J by 6 bases, and the junction contains 11 bases that no gene match accounts for.